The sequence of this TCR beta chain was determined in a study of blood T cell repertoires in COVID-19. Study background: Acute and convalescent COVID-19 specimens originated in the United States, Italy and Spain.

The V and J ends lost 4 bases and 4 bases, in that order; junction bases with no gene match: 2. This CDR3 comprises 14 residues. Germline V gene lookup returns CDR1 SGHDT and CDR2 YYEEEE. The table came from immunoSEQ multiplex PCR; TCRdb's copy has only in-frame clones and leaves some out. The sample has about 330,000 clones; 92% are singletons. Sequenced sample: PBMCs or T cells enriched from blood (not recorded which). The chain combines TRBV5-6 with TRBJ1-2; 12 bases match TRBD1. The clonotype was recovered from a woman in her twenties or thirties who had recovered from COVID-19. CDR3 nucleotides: TGTGCCAGCAGCGGGACAGGGGGCGTCTATGGCTACACCTTC. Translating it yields CASSGTGGVYGYTF.